One and the same sample provided the 5 T cell receptor beta chains below, sequenced in a study of blood T cell repertoires in COVID-19. Measured with immunoSEQ multiplex PCR; TCRdb has only the in-frame clones, and not every one. The data show about 43,000 clones, around 87% seen once. The sequencing input was peripheral blood. The receptors here all came from a woman older than 75 with active COVID-19.

The rearrangement uses TRBV6-5 and TRBJ1-1; D possibly corresponds to TRBD1 (5 bases). Deletions cut 6 bases from V and 5 bases from J, with 10 bases between. Germline V gene sequence: CDR1 MNHEY, CDR2 SVGAGI. This CDR3 comprises 12 residues. Here the CDR3 DNA reads TGTGCCAGCAGCGGGGGAGGTACTGAAGCTTTCTTT. Protein sequence: CASSGGGTEAFF.

The rearrangement links TRBV3-1 (or the pseudogene TRBV3-2) to TRBJ1-5, with D perhaps matching TRBD1 (6 bases). V lost 4 bases and J lost 0, with 22 bases in between. The germline gives CDR1 LGHDT, CDR2 YNNKEL (reference sequence). This CDR3 contains 19 residues. The CDR3 DNA follows: TGTGCCAGCAGCCCCGATAGCTGTGGGGGCCTCTATAGCAATCAGCCCCAGCATTTT. Its protein product is CASSPDSCGGLYSNQPQHF.

This chain connects TRBV6-5 to TRBJ1-1; tentative D call: TRBD1 (5 bases). The CDR3 length is 15 residues. In germline, CDR1 is MNHEY, CDR2 SVGAGI. Trimming took 2 bases from V and 2 from J, leaving 12 bases between them. The CDR3 nucleotides are TGTGCCAGCAGTTACCCGGACGGGGGAAACACTGAAGCTTTCTTT. This codes for CASSYPDGGNTEAFF.

V and J are TRBV24-1 and TRBJ2-3, with D perhaps TRBD1 (5 bases). The germline V gene has CDR1 KGHDR and CDR2 SFDVKD. This CDR3 has 15 amino acids. V dropped 4 bases and J dropped 4 bases, with 14 bases sitting between them. The CDR3 nucleotides are TGTGCCACCAGTGACTCTCGCAGGGCCGCAGATACGCAGTATTTT. It specifies CATSDSRRAADTQYF.

This clone has just one count. V usage is TRBV28 and J usage is TRBJ2-5; 9 bases agree with TRBD1. Trimming took 6 bases from V and 5 from J; bases not matched to a gene: 10. This CDR3 contains 15 residues. Germline V gene data show CDR1 as MDHEN and CDR2 as SYDVKM. The CDR3 loop reads CASSSGQGRDETQYF. The DNA of the CDR3 is TGTGCCAGCAGCTCTGGACAGGGGAGGGACGAGACCCAGTACTTC.